Below, 3 T cell receptor beta chains from the same sample are listed, as sequenced in a study of T cell responses to AZD1222 COVID-19 vaccine. TCRdb's table, derived via immunoSEQ multiplex PCR, lists solely in-frame clones and lacks some. Found here are roughly 120,000 clones, over 85% of them singletons; the top ten hold roughly 14%. The source was peripheral blood, collected 28 days after the second AZD1222 dose. The receptors were sampled from an adult who received the AZD1222 COVID-19 vaccine.

The J gene is TRBJ1-1, the V gene TRBV5-4; D gene uncertain. Germline CDR1 and CDR2: SGHNT and YYREEE (reference sequence). The CDR3 covers 12 residues. The V gene lost 9 bases and the J gene lost 4 bases, with 13 bases spanning the gap. CDR3 in DNA: TGTGCCACCTGGCGGGCCTCCACTGAAGCTTTCTTT. It yields the protein CATWRASTEAFF. Variable domain in full (rest from reference TRBV5-4 and TRBJ1-1): ETGVTQSPTHLIKTRGQQVTLRCSSQSGHNTVSWYQQALGQGPQFIFQYYREEENGRGNFPPRFSGLQFPNYSSELNVNALELDDSALYLCATWRASTEAFFGQGTRLTVV.

This chain uses TRBV19 with TRBJ1-2; D might be TRBD1 (6 bases). The CDR3 sequence is 16 residues long. V was pared by 2 bases and J by 8 bases, with 21 bases between. Germline values: CDR1 LNHDA, CDR2 SQIVND (reference sequence). The CDR3 sequence: CASSIISAGGARGYTF. The CDR3 nucleotides read TGTGCCAGTAGTATAATATCGGCTGGGGGGGCGAGGGGCTACACCTTC.

The rearrangement links TRBV14 to TRBJ2-1; maybe TRBD1 (6 bases). Germline V gives CDR1 SGHDN, CDR2 FVKESK. This CDR3 is 14 amino acids long. V dropped 5 bases and J dropped 6 bases, with 14 bases sitting between them. The CDR3 loop is CASSTRRTANEQFF. In DNA form, the CDR3 reads TGTGCCAGCAGCACCCGACGGACAGCCAATGAGCAGTTCTTC.